This TCR beta chain came from a study of T-cell reconstitution after alpha-beta-depleted transplantation in children. The study's findings and limits: Elevated TCRbeta diversity at day 60 was traced, in some patients, to surviving recipient T cells and thymic progenitors. Most T-cell counts and diversity one year after the transplant came from T cells that were newly produced. There were reportedly several hundred expanded graft clones from which alpha-beta T cells came about two months after transplant.

This clonotype has a handful of counts. No antigen is known for it. This sample's TCRbeta library carried unique molecular identifier barcodes. One entry per CDR3 protein, called by TCRdb with MiXCR from the PCR reads. The sample shows roughly 50,000 distinct CDR3 sequences, about 40% of them seen only once. This receptor was obtained from a male patient aged 10 to 17 who had a stem cell transplant for acute lymphoblastic leukemia, so the T cells may come from the graft donor. This specimen consisted of PBMCs, mostly from graft donor cells, obtained 360 days after TCRalphabeta/CD19-depleted stem cell transplant.

CDR3 amino acids: CASSVDHGGYF. The DNA of the CDR3 is TGTGCCAGCAGCGTAGATCACGGGGGGTACTTC. The chain carries TRBV9 and TRBJ2-5, with D possibly TRBD2 on 6 matching bases. Deletions cut 0 bases from V and 13 bases from J, with 10 bases between. CDR3 length: 11 amino acids. The germline V gene has CDR1 SGDLS and CDR2 YYNGEE.